These T cell receptor beta chains were read from a single sample in a study of blood T cell repertoires in COVID-19. Method: immunoSEQ multiplex PCR; TCRdb's copy keeps in-frame clones and lacks some. The repertoire has 210,000 or so clones, 70% to 90% of them found once; the top ten carry about an eighth. Sequenced material: peripheral blood. These receptor sequences come from a young woman who had recovered from COVID-19. CDR3s include the opening cysteine and the closing phenylalanine or tryptophan. Expanded clones are given a class, and other clones once, few, many or no size at all.

TRBV19	.	CASSLRRDTEAFF
TRBV29-1	.	CSVGRDRGYEQYF
TRBV7-3	.	CASSSGQRETQYF
TRBV7-8	.	CASSRGNRGREQYF
TRBV30	few	CAWSVRTVQPQHF
TRBV11-1	.	CASSFTGGSSDTQYF
TRBV27	once	CASSPQYNEQFF
TRBV5-5	.	CASSLGAGADTQYF
TRBV14	.	CASSQDDGYEKLFF
TRBV27	.	CASSFNSPNTEAFF
TRBV11-2	.	CASSLVAGAYEQYF
TRBV24-1	.	CATSDGLAGAYNEQFF
TRBV19	.	CASSMGRGQRQAIEQFF
TRBV10-3	.	CAISRTTSGQPQHF
TRBV15	.	CATSRDYGGSVPQYF
TRBV5-1	.	CASSLNGGANVLTF
TRBV6-2/TRBV6-3	.	CASSFGGGSNEQFF
TRBV30	.	CAWSAPRLANEQFF
TRBV4-1	.	CASKPGIRVTGTDTQYF
TRBV5-4	few	CASRHGTGDLSSYEQYF
TRBV18	.	CASSVSADTQYF
TRBV5-1	.	CASSLGSGTTDTQYF
TRBV29-1	.	CSVDQGWGTGELFF
TRBV19	.	CASSRGGSNEQFF
TRBV25-1	.	CASSWGTSGAIYEQYF
TRBV24-1	.	CATQETGIGYTF
TRBV6-1	.	CASSEGRSSGRGWETQYF
TRBV30	.	CAWSVPGHLSGNTIYF
TRBV7-9	.	CASSATGVSQETQYF
TRBV29-1	.	CSVRGNYNEQFF
TRBV18	.	CASSIQTGAGANVLTF
TRBV28	.	CASSPYSGNTIYF
TRBV18	once	CASSPQDRAGGYTF
TRBV27	.	CASSLAPQSNQPQHF
TRBV9	.	CASSVQPFPGTGGQETQYF
TRBV6-5	.	CASSFSGSGNEQFF
TRBV7-9	.	CASSLVEAGVAEQFF
TRBV25-1	.	CASSLQGNTEAFF
TRBV30	.	CAWRGRRGQGTYNYGYTF
TRBV15	.	CATSRVQGGGTEAFF
TRBV12-3/TRBV12-4	.	CASSPAGYEQYF